Presented here are 11 T cell receptor beta chains from one specimen sequenced in a study of memory CD4+ T cells and cytomegalovirus serostatus. Some clones are missing from TCRdb's copy, which holds only in-frame ones; the method was immunoSEQ multiplex PCR. This sample has some 57,000 clones; approximately 80% occur once, and the top ten carry 0.75% to 0.9%. Single viable CD3+CD4+CD8-CD45RO+ cells were sorted as the memory CD4+ T cells. Source material: memory CD4+ T cells from blood. All receptors derive from an adult in good health and CMV-seronegative.

This clone appeared a few times. This chain uses TRBV29-1 with TRBJ1-2, with D possibly TRBD1 on 6 matching bases. CDR1 and CDR2 (germline): SQVTM, ANQGSEA. This CDR3 is built from 15 residues. V lost 2 bases to trimming and J lost 3 bases, with 16 bases between them. This chain's CDR3 is CSVENANRADYGYTF. DNA of the CDR3: TGCAGCGTTGAAAACGCCAACAGGGCGGACTATGGCTACACCTTC.

V is TRBV6-6 and J is TRBJ1-1; D not certain. This CDR3 is 14 amino acids long. Germline loops: CDR1 MNHNY, CDR2 SVGAGI (reference sequence). Trimming stripped 4 bases from V and 4 bases from J, with 13 bases between. DNA of the CDR3: TGTGCCAGCAGTTTCACCCCGGTTGGCACTGAAGCTTTCTTT. Translated: CASSFTPVGTEAFF.

A few counts support this clone. V gene TRBV10-3 combines with J gene TRBJ2-1, with D possibly TRBD2 on 5 matching bases. Trimming stripped 6 bases from V and 2 bases from J, with 8 bases between. The CDR3 is made up of 13 amino acids. Per germline, CDR1 ENHRY and CDR2 SYGVKD. The CDR3 sequence: CAISEGTYNEQFF. In DNA form, the CDR3 reads TGTGCCATCAGCGAGGGTACCTACAATGAGCAGTTCTTC.

The chain couples TRBV6-1 to TRBJ1-5, with no clear D. V lost 0 bases to trimming and J lost 9 bases, with 9 bases between them. CDR3 length: 13 residues. CDR1 MNHNS and CDR2 SASEGT come from the germline V gene. As DNA, the CDR3 is TGTGCCAGCAGTGAAGCCACGTTAGGGCCCCAGCATTTT. Translated: CASSEATLGPQHF.

In this sample, this clone turned up once. The genes are TRBV6-5 and TRBJ2-7, with 9 bases identical to TRBD1. Germline CDR1 MNHEY, CDR2 SVGAGI. The CDR3 sequence is 13 residues long. The trim removed 6 bases at V and 4 bases at J, leaving 4 bases unmatched. As DNA, the CDR3 is TGTGCCAGCAGGACGGGACAGGGATACGAGCAGTACTTC. Encoded protein: CASRTGQGYEQYF.

The chain has TRBV6-5 and TRBJ2-7; tentative D call: TRBD1 (5 bases). Germline V gene sequence: CDR1 MNHEY, CDR2 SVGAGI. The V gene lost 6 bases and the J gene lost 1 base, with 16 bases spanning the gap. The CDR3 is 15 residues long. CDR3 amino acids: CASRRAGQRSYEQYF. CDR3 nucleotides: TGTGCCAGCAGAAGGGCAGGGCAGCGATCCTACGAGCAGTACTTC.

The J gene is TRBJ1-2, the V gene TRBV6-1; perhaps TRBD1 as D (5 bases). From germline, CDR1 is MNHNS and CDR2 SASEGT. The CDR3 runs 14 residues. V was pared by 8 bases and J by 5 bases, with 18 bases between. The CDR3 is CASGNRPGGYGYTF. The CDR3 nucleotides are TGTGCCAGCGGAAACAGGCCGGGGGGTTATGGCTACACCTTC.

The J gene is TRBJ2-1, the V gene TRBV7-6, with 9 bases that match TRBD1. CDR3 size: 13 residues. Germline trimming cut 5 bases from V and 8 bases from J; bases unmatched to any gene: 4. Germline V gives CDR1 SGHVS, CDR2 FNYEAQ. CDR3 region: CASSRDRAHEQFF. DNA of the CDR3: TGTGCCAGCAGCCGGGACAGGGCGCATGAGCAGTTCTTC.

The rearrangement uses TRBV2 and TRBJ1-5; 7 bases match TRBD1. The V segment lost 6 bases and the J segment 2 bases; nucleotides outside the gene matches: 4. Germline CDR1 SNHLY, CDR2 FYNNEI. This CDR3 comprises 14 residues. DNA of the CDR3: TGTGCCAGCAGCCCCGGACAGGGCAATCAGCCCCAGCATTTT. Translated: CASSPGQGNQPQHF.

This rearrangement joins TRBV28 to TRBJ1-2; D not certain. The CDR3 covers 11 residues. Trimming stripped 5 bases from V and 5 bases from J, with 6 bases between. Germline CDR1 is MDHEN and CDR2 is SYDVKM. CDR3 DNA sequence: TGTGCCAGCAGTGGAGGTTATGGCTACACCTTC. Its translation: CASSGGYGYTF.

The V and J genes are TRBV19 and TRBJ1-3, with no clear D. This CDR3 is built from 13 residues. Looked up from germline, CDR1 is LNHDA and CDR2 is SQIVND (reference sequence). V was clipped by 9 bases and J by 0 bases, with 9 bases between them. CDR3 sequence: CASQRSSGNTIYF. The CDR3 coding sequence is TGTGCCAGCCAAAGAAGCTCTGGAAACACCATATATTTT.